Below are 10 T cell receptor beta chains sequenced from a single sample in a study of vaccination effects on CD4 cells after COVID-19. For these TCRs, the target antigens are not known. ViraFEST expansion of antigen-specific CD4+ T cells with viral peptide pools preceded sequencing. Once cultured for 9 to 11 days, the cells underwent separation to obtain CD4+ T cells. Two doses of either BNT162b2 or mRNA-1273 were given to each participant. TCRdb keeps only in-frame clones here, not all; method: immunoSEQ multiplex PCR. The repertoire consists of 64,000 or so clones, with 75% to 85% occurring once and the leading ten covering just under 2%. The sequences come from CD4+ T cells from PBMCs cultured with HCoV-OC43 spike peptides, collected after COVID-19 vaccination. Subset reported: HCoV-OC43 spike overlapping peptide pool stimulation. The receptors were gathered from a human donor who received a COVID-19 vaccine.

The table lists this clone with a count of one. CDR3 sequence reads: CASSPGPSTDTQYF. DNA for the CDR3: TGTGCCAGTAGTCCGGGGCCTAGCACAGATACGCAGTATTTT. The chain combines TRBV19 with TRBJ2-3; D is perhaps TRBD1 or TRBD2 (5 bases each). The CDR3 spans 14 residues. Germline-derived CDR1 and CDR2 are LNHDA and SQIVND (reference sequence). The germline V and J ends were trimmed by 5 bases and 0 bases, with 9 bases remaining between them.

V is TRBV7-3 and J is TRBJ2-5, with TRBD2 matching 8 bases. V lost 4 bases and J lost 5; bases outside the gene matches: 3. Per germline, CDR1 SGHTA and CDR2 FQGTGA. The length of the CDR3 is 13 residues. The CDR3 bases are TGTGCCAGCAGCTCTCGCGGGGGGGAGACCCAGTACTTC. This translates into CASSSRGGETQYF.

The chain employs TRBV10-3 and TRBJ2-3, with D possibly being TRBD1 (6 bases). Germline V gene data show CDR1 as ENHRY and CDR2 as SYGVKD. The CDR3 is made up of 12 amino acids. With 10 bases removed from V and 8 bases from J, the gap between germline ends came to 16 bases. CDR3 coding DNA: TGTGCCACCGAAGACTCCAGGGGTACGCAGTATTTT. It codes for CATEDSRGTQYF.

The genes are TRBV21-1 and TRBJ2-2; the D call in the table, TRBD1, was not verified against the DNA. TRBV21-1 constitutes a pseudogene. The CDR3 loop spans 18 amino acids. This CDR3 reads CASSRGGGGYIWSGELFF. The CDR3 DNA follows: TGTGCCAGCAGCCGCGGTGGAGGGGGCTACATTTGGTCCGGGGAGCTGTTTTTT.

The genes are TRBV20-1 and TRBJ1-4, with D perhaps matching TRBD1 (6 bases). This CDR3 has 14 amino acids. Germline V CDR1 and CDR2: DFQATT, SNEGSKA (reference sequence). V lost 3 bases and J 4 bases, leaving 12 bases between the germline ends. CDR3 sequence (DNA): TGCAGTGCTAGTCAGGGGTCCCTTAATGAAAAACTGTTTTTT. It encodes CSASQGSLNEKLFF.

The chain couples TRBV5-1 to TRBJ2-1, with 11 bases fitting TRBD1. Germline V gives CDR1 SGHRS, CDR2 YFSETQ. The V and J ends lost 0 bases and 4 bases, in that order; junction bases with no gene match: 9. This CDR3 has 18 amino acids. Here the CDR3 reads CASSLAGQGGYYYNEQFF. DNA for the CDR3: TGCGCCAGCAGCTTGGCGGGACAGGGGGGGTACTATTACAATGAGCAGTTCTTC.

The genes are TRBV11-3 and TRBJ2-1, with D maybe TRBD1 (6 bases). Germline values: CDR1 SGHNT, CDR2 YENEEA. The V gene lost 1 base and the J gene lost 9 bases, with 10 bases spanning the gap. The CDR3 has 13 amino acids. The CDR3 loop is CASSLGQDSEQFF. The CDR3 nucleotides are TGTGCCAGCAGCTTAGGACAGGATTCTGAGCAGTTCTTC.

The gene calls are TRBV25-1 and TRBJ2-5, with D unclear. CDR1 and CDR2 (germline): MGHDK, SYGVNS. V was trimmed by 3 bases and J by 2 bases, leaving 7 bases between them. This CDR3 is built from 13 residues. The CDR3 loop is CASSEASQETQYF. The CDR3 DNA reads TGTGCCAGCAGTGAGGCCTCGCAAGAGACCCAGTACTTC. Drawing the rest from reference TRBV25-1 and TRBJ2-5, the complete variable domain is EADIYQTPRYLVIGTGKKITLECSQTMGHDKMYWYQQDPGMELHLIHYSYGVNSTEKGDLSSESTVSRIRTEHFPLTLESARPSHTSQYLCASSEASQETQYFGPGTRLLVL.

V and J are TRBV7-2 and TRBJ2-1; 9 nucleotides line up with TRBD2. The ends lost 0 bases at V and 0 bases at J; junction bases unmatched: 6. The germline V gene encodes CDR1 SGHTA and CDR2 FQGNSA. This CDR3 has 18 amino acids. CDR3 sequence: CASSLALAGSLSYNEQFF. CDR3 DNA sequence: TGTGCCAGCAGCTTAGCCCTAGCGGGGTCTCTCTCCTACAATGAGCAGTTCTTC.

The chain recombines TRBV6-4 with TRBJ1-1; TRBD1 matches at 9 bases. CDR3 length: 13 amino acids. Germline V lookup: CDR1 MRHNA, CDR2 SNTAGT. J gave up 8 bases and V 6 bases, and 7 bases lay outside the gene matches. This CDR3 reads CASRATGGGEAFF. The DNA for the CDR3 is TGTGCCAGCAGGGCTACAGGGGGCGGAGAAGCTTTCTTT.